This TCR beta chain was sequenced during a study of T cell changes during pregnancy in multiple sclerosis (dated by TCRdb to between 2018 and 2020). About the investigation overall: Changes in the T cell repertoire over the course of pregnancy were examined in this study in women with multiple sclerosis.

The CDR3 goes from the cysteine to the phenylalanine over 14 residues. The sequence is cut down to CDR3 DNA, 42 bases in frame from base 1. For CDR1 and CDR2, the germline V gene (reference sequence) lists SGHAT and FQDESV. The V end loses 7 bases and the J end loses 4 bases, and a stretch of 13 bases separates them. The library relied on the immunoSEQ multiplex PCR assay. The source is immuneACCESS, and TCRdb retained only in-frame sequences with V and J called. Part of the clones is not carried over; for the studies checked, unresolved V genes explain less than half of this, and the remainder is unexplained. Here the sample has 85,000 to 130,000 clones; 91% occur a single time. Clones ranked in the top ten supply approximately 1.5% of the sample. In the case of this clone: The clone's antigen remains unknown. The input lacks base qualities; no much larger clone sits a single base away.

This material consisted of peripheral blood, taken before pregnancy. In this chain, TRBV11-1 is recombined with TRBJ2-2; TRBD1 could be the D gene, as 6 bases match. The source of this sequence is a female donor with multiple sclerosis, enrolled in a pregnancy study. CDR3 loop: CASTRTEITGELFF. The DNA is TGTGCCAGCACCAGGACAGAAATCACCGGGGAGCTGTTTTTT.